Listed here are 10 T cell receptor beta chains from one sample, sequenced in a study of cytomegalovirus exposure and HLA in healthy donors. A multiplex PCR was run with 60 Vbeta primers and 13 Jbeta primers. The protocol was immunoSEQ multiplex PCR, while the TCRdb copy is restricted to in-frame clones and leaves out a portion. The sample yields fewer than 120,000 clones, approximately 86% seen once. Source material: PBMCs. The receptor set was obtained from a man aged 35 to 55 in good health and CMV-seronegative.

The chain employs TRBV6-5 and TRBJ1-6, with unresolved D. This CDR3 comprises 14 residues. The germline V and J ends were trimmed by 0 bases and 7 bases, with 7 bases remaining between them. Germline CDR1 is MNHEY and CDR2 is SVGAGI. The CDR3 DNA sequence: TGTGCCAGCAGTTACTCGAGAGAAAATTCACCCCTCCACTTT. It specifies CASSYSRENSPLHF.

The chain uses TRBV18 and TRBJ2-7; a weak D match, TRBD2 (5 bases). Between the trimmed V and J ends, which lost 6 bases and 3 bases, there was a span of 9 bases. The V gene's germline CDR1 is KGHSH and CDR2 LQKENI. The CDR3 extends over 12 amino acids. The DNA for the CDR3 is TGTGCCAGCTCCGACGCGGGCTACGAGCAGTACTTC. The encoded protein is CASSDAGYEQYF.

This sequence joins TRBV19 and TRBJ1-2, with 7 bases that match TRBD1. Germline trimming cut 9 bases from V and 8 bases from J; bases unmatched to any gene: 9. CDR1 LNHDA and CDR2 SQIVND come from the germline V gene (reference sequence). The CDR3 has 12 amino acids. CDR3 nucleotides: TGTGCCAGCTTGACAGGGATCGAGGGCTACACCTTC. Translation gives CASLTGIEGYTF.

As DNA, the CDR3 is TGTGCCAGCTCACCGCAGACAGCTAATGAAAAACTGTTTTTT. This translates into CASSPQTANEKLFF. This rearrangement joins TRBV18 to TRBJ1-4; D might be TRBD1 (5 bases). CDR3 length: 14 amino acids. The germline V gene has CDR1 KGHSH and CDR2 LQKENI. V was pared by 3 bases and J by 3 bases, with 8 bases between.

This clone showed up just a few times. V and J are TRBV6-1 and TRBJ2-3, with 10 bases aligning to TRBD2. The V gene's germline CDR1 is MNHNS and CDR2 SASEGT. The V gene end was trimmed by 5 bases and the J gene end by 2 bases; junction bases not matched to a gene: 4. This CDR3 comprises 15 residues. CDR3 residues: CASSQRGGSTDTQYF. In nucleotides, the CDR3 is TGTGCCAGCAGTCAGCGGGGGGGCTCCACAGATACGCAGTATTTT.

The chain is built from TRBV5-1 and TRBJ1-4; D gene unclear. Germline assignment: CDR1 SGHRS and CDR2 YFSETQ. Trimming left V 4 bases short and J 4 bases short, with 11 bases between. The CDR3 has 14 residues. The CDR3 loop reads CASSLQANNEKLFF. For the CDR3, the DNA is TGCGCCAGCAGCCTTCAAGCGAATAATGAAAAACTGTTTTTT.

This chain connects TRBV25-1 to TRBJ1-5; TRBD1 is a possible D gene (6 bases). The CDR3 has 15 amino acids. Trimming removed 6 bases from V and 2 bases from J, with 14 bases in between. The germline V gene encodes CDR1 MGHDK and CDR2 SYGVNS. The CDR3: CASRPRGAGNQPQHF. The CDR3 DNA is TGTGCCAGCAGACCCCGGGGGGCGGGCAATCAGCCCCAGCATTTT.

This clone was counted once. This chain links TRBV6-5 with TRBJ1-6; D unclear. The V gene lost 2 bases and the J gene lost 0 bases, with 5 bases spanning the gap. CDR1 is MNHEY and CDR2 is SVGAGI in the germline V gene. The CDR3 runs 15 residues. DNA of the CDR3: TGTGCCAGCAGTTACGGAGTCTCCTATAATTCACCCCTCCACTTT. As protein: CASSYGVSYNSPLHF.

This clone was detected a few times. The chain couples TRBV5-1 to TRBJ2-5; 7 bases align to TRBD2. The CDR3 runs to 14 residues. Looked up from germline, CDR1 is SGHRS and CDR2 is YFSETQ. V lost 4 bases and J lost 0; bases outside the gene matches: 3. The CDR3 loop is CASSPGLDQETQYF. CDR3 bases: TGCGCCAGCAGCCCAGGACTAGACCAAGAGACCCAGTACTTC. The complete variable domain, with remaining parts taken from reference TRBV5-1 and TRBJ2-5, reads KAGVTQTPRYLIKTRGQQVTLSCSPISGHRSVSWYQQTPGQGLQFLFEYFSETQRNKGNFPGRFSGRQFSNSRSEMNVSTLELGDSALYLCASSPGLDQETQYFGPGTRLLVL.

The gene calls are TRBV15 and TRBJ2-7; TRBD2 is a possible D gene (6 bases). The CDR3 totals 13 residues. Germline values: CDR1 LNHNV, CDR2 YYDKDF (reference sequence). Trimming cost V 0 bases and J 9 bases, with 12 bases left between them. This chain's CDR3 is CATSRDQARGQYF. The CDR3 DNA reads TGTGCCACCAGCAGAGATCAGGCGCGGGGGCAGTACTTC.